Listed below are T cell receptor beta chains from one sample, sequenced in a study of CD8+ T cells in alopecia areata. Data came from immunoSEQ multiplex PCR; TCRdb stores just in-frame clones and leaves some out. The profile shows under 130,000 clones, around 50% of them singletons. The sequencing sample was made of CD4+ T cells sorted from blood. The receptors originated from a human donor in good health. Both conserved end residues are part of each CDR3.

>15|TRBJ2-3|TRBV7-2
CASSPWGLAGVTQYF
>13|TRBJ1-1|TRBV6-5
CASSRTLNTEAFF
>16|TRBJ2-1|TRBV10-3
CAISDRPGEKAHEQFF
>15|TRBJ2-7|TRBV5-6
CASSLGTGGWNEQYF
>12|TRBJ2-1|TRBV7-2
CASSLVGNEQFF
>16|TRBJ1-5|TRBV2
CASRSGTGRNNQPQHF
>13|TRBJ2-5|TRBV5-1
CASSWDPQETQYF
>14|TRBJ2-1|TRBV29-1
CSAPAQGAFIEQFF
>13|TRBJ2-7|TRBV18
CASSPGGGYEQYF
>11|TRBJ2-1|TRBV7-2
CASSLAVEQFF
>15|TRBJ1-2|TRBV6-5
CASRRQGAKTYGYTF
>13|TRBJ2-3|TRBV5-1
CASSSAEADTQYF
>16|TRBJ2-3|TRBV4-2
CASSQDQQATRDTQYF
>14|TRBJ2-5|TRBV7-2
CATRPGGAIETQYF
>14|TRBJ2-1|TRBV2
CASNKLAGDTEQFF
>14|TRBJ2-5|TRBV7-2
CASSATRGLETQYF
>15|TRBJ2-5|TRBV19
CASSIVVRRRETQYF
>14|TRBJ2-1|TRBV29-1
CSVTAGTSYNEQFF
>12|TRBJ2-5|TRBV4-2
CASSRSGETQYF
>17|TRBJ1-6|TRBV4-1
CASSLSLPRGINSPLHF
>13|TRBJ2-1|TRBV4-2
CASSQDREGEQFF
>17|TRBJ1-2|TRBV4-1
CASSQVAATSLGYGYTF
>13|TRBJ2-6|TRBV2
CASSQGWANVLTF
>13|TRBJ1-2|TRBV29-1
CSVEGGGSYGYTF
>12|TRBJ2-5|TRBV29-1
CSVEAGAETQYF
>17|TRBJ2-3|TRBV25-1
CATTGTSGGAGTDTQYF
>13|TRBJ2-7|TRBV18
CASSGQGSYEQYF
>17|TRBJ2-3|TRBV4-3
CASSRLNAPTPRDTQYF
>13|TRBJ1-2|TRBV7-8
CASSLRKGNGYTF
>15|TRBJ1-3|TRBV6-5
CASRPTGLSGNTIYF
>14|TRBJ2-5|TRBV30
CAWNVWGAQETQYF
>11|TRBJ2-7|TRBV7-9
CASSLEYEQYF
>11|TRBJ1-2|TRBV29-1
CSVGGNYGYTF
>15|TRBJ2-3|TRBV7-2
CASSLVSWQADTQYF
>14|TRBJ1-2|TRBV7-9
CALQGGFPGYGYTF
>13|TRBJ1-5|TRBV30
CAWSGTGAQPQHF
>16|TRBJ2-5|TRBV7-2
CASSVGQGDAQETQYF
>13|TRBJ1-1|TRBV2
CASSEPGTPEAFF
>13|TRBJ2-5|TRBV4-1
CASSRGTVETQYF
>15|TRBJ2-1|TRBV18
CASSPGGDLSYEQFF
>15|TRBJ1-1|TRBV6-5
CASSYSGGMNTEAFF
>14|TRBJ2-5|TRBV15
CATSLQGGSETQYF
>16|TRBJ2-6|TRBV5-6
CASSLIQGSGANVLTF
>12|TRBJ2-1|TRBV6-1
CASTPSYNEQFF
>14|TRBJ1-5|TRBV11-2
CASSLEASNQPQHF
>14|TRBJ1-6|TRBV4-2
CASSQAHGDSPLHF
>16|TRBJ2-5|TRBV7-2
CASSLQGTPIAETQYF
>13|TRBJ2-2|TRBV5-1
CASSLGFTGELFF
>12|TRBJ2-5|TRBV6-5
CASSYPGGTQYF
>11|TRBJ1-2|TRBV6-5
CASRRNYGYTF
>14|TRBJ2-7|TRBV27
CASSSLAGDYEQYF
>14|TRBJ1-2|TRBV4-2
CASSQGGQGNGYTF
>13|TRBJ2-5|TRBV7-2
CASSFAGGETQYF
>15|TRBJ2-7|TRBV4-2
CASSQEVSGGREQYF
>17|TRBJ1-2|TRBV4-3
CASSQDFLAQGSYGYTF